These 8 T cell receptor beta chains came from one sample sequenced in a study of T cell repertoires in cytomegalovirus infection. Via MiXCR, TCRdb re-called the reads, giving one row per CDR3 protein. The sample includes about 330,000 distinct CDR3 sequences, roughly a third of them seen just once. The antigens these receptors bind are not known. The sample consisted of cultured PBMCs, taken from culture after CMV antigen stimulation. Receptors originate from a human donor in good health (CMV status not recorded). Some clones in this sample may be carry-over from other donors' samples.

The chain couples TRBV29-1 to TRBJ2-7, with 11 bases identical to TRBD1. The CDR3 has 12 residues. Germline V gene data show CDR1 as SQVTM and CDR2 as ANQGSEA. The V and J ends lost 7 bases and 9 bases, in that order; junction bases with no gene match: 8. CDR3 region: CSAAGQGVRQYF. In DNA form, the CDR3 reads TGCAGCGCGGCGGGACAGGGGGTGAGGCAGTACTTC.

V gene TRBV15 combines with J gene TRBJ2-1; D not resolved. Germline CDR1 reads LNHNV; CDR2 reads YYDKDF (reference sequence). This CDR3 is 11 amino acids long. V lost 2 bases and J 7 bases, leaving 3 bases between the germline ends. The CDR3 DNA follows: TGTGCCACCAGCAGACTTAATGAGCAGTTCTTC. It yields the protein CATSRLNEQFF.

The V gene is TRBV24-1, the J gene TRBJ2-1; a weak D match, TRBD1 (6 bases). The CDR3 has 15 residues. The ends were cut back, 6 bases at V and 8 bases at J, with 19 bases in the middle. Germline-derived CDR1 and CDR2 are KGHDR and SFDVKD. This CDR3 is CATSLGDTFGDEQFF. The CDR3 DNA is TGTGCCACCAGTCTCGGGGACACCTTCGGGGATGAGCAGTTCTTC.

J is TRBJ1-2 and V is TRBV7-2; no firm D call. V dropped 5 bases and J dropped 7 bases, with 5 bases sitting between them. CDR1 and CDR2 (germline): SGHTA, FQGNSA. CDR3 length equals 10 residues. The CDR3 sequence is CASSPSGYTF. CDR3 DNA sequence: TGTGCCAGCAGCCCCTCTGGCTACACCTTC.

The chain uses TRBV7-2 and TRBJ2-7; D uncertain. With 5 bases removed from V and 3 bases from J, the gap between germline ends came to 11 bases. Germline CDR1 SGHTA, CDR2 FQGNSA. This CDR3 spans 13 amino acids. DNA for the CDR3: TGTGCCAGCAGCCCCACCGCTTACTACGAGCAGTACTTC. The encoded protein is CASSPTAYYEQYF.

The V gene is TRBV5-1, the J gene TRBJ1-2; 7 nucleotides match TRBD1. The CDR3 runs 15 residues. Per germline, CDR1 SGHRS and CDR2 YFSETQ. Trimming took 5 bases from V and 4 from J; bases not matched to a gene: 11. The CDR3 DNA reads TGCGCCAGCAGTCTACAAGGACAGGCTGGCTATGGCTACACCTTC. It is translated as CASSLQGQAGYGYTF.

CDR3 coding DNA: TGTGCCAGCAGACAGAGACAGGCGAGCACAGATACGCAGTATTTT. It codes for CASRQRQASTDTQYF. The chain joins TRBV5-4 to TRBJ2-3, with D perhaps TRBD1 (6 bases). CDR1 is SGHNT and CDR2 is YYREEE in the germline V gene (reference sequence). V was shortened by 5 bases and J by 0 bases, with 13 bases between the two germline ends. The CDR3 loop spans 15 amino acids.

The table lists this clonotype with many counts. The chain recombines TRBV7-2 with TRBJ1-1; no clear D gene. This CDR3 has 14 residues. Germline values: CDR1 SGHTA, CDR2 FQGNSA. Trimming removed 1 base at V and 10 bases at J, with 16 bases between. Here the CDR3 reads CASSLDVTYRAAFF. Written as DNA, the CDR3 is TGTGCCAGCAGCTTAGATGTGACATACCGGGCAGCTTTCTTT.